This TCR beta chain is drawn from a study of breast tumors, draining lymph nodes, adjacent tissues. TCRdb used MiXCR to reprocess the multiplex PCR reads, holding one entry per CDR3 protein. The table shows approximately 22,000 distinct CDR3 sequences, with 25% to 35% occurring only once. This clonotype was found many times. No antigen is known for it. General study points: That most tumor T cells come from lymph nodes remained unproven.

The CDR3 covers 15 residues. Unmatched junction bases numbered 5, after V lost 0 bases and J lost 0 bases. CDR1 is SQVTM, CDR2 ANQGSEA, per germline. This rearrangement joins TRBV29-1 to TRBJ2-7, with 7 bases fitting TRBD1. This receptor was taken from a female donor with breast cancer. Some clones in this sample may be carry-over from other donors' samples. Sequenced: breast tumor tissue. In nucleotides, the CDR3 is TGCAGCGTTGAAGAAGGACAGGCGAGCTCCTACGAGCAGTACTTC. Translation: CSVEEGQASSYEQYF.